These T cell receptor beta chains were read from a single sample in a study of Graves' ophthalmopathy and Graves' hyperthyroidism. TCRdb recomputed calls from the multiplex PCR reads with MiXCR, one row per CDR3 protein. The sample includes more than 550,000 distinct CDR3 sequences, about two fifths of them seen just once. Sequencing used peripheral blood. Every receptor here comes from an adult man with Graves' ophthalmopathy. The CDR3 runs from the conserved cysteine through the conserved F or W. D genes are given only for firm matches. The size field is filled for only some rows; it gives once, few, many or a size class.

NA	NA	TRBJ1-2	TRBV11-2	CASRGPAGAGYTF	TGTGCCAGCAGAGGTCCGGCGGGAGCTGGCTACACCTTC
many	NA	TRBJ2-7	TRBV29-1	CSVRDLGGSYEQYF	TGCAGCGTTAGGGACCTCGGGGGCTCCTACGAGCAGTACTTC
NA	NA	TRBJ2-2	TRBV7-9	CASSQLRGGLSTGELFF	TGTGCCAGCAGCCAACTTAGAGGAGGACTGAGTACCGGGGAGCTGTTTTTT
many	TRBD2	TRBJ2-7	TRBV6-5	CASSYSGRDEQYF	TGTGCCAGCAGTTACTCAGGGAGGGACGAGCAGTACTTC
NA	TRBD1	TRBJ2-7	TRBV5-1	CASSLTGDFYEQYF	TGCGCCAGCAGCTTGACAGGGGATTTTTACGAGCAGTACTTC
NA	NA	TRBJ2-2	TRBV20-1	CSAREAEGNTGELFF	TGCAGTGCTAGAGAGGCGGAGGGGAACACCGGGGAGCTGTTTTTT
once	NA	TRBJ1-2	TRBV9	CASSYRDVYGYTF	TGTGCCAGCAGCTATAGGGATGTCTATGGCTACACCTTC
many	NA	TRBJ1-2	TRBV19	CATGLDGYTF	TGTGCCACCGGATTAGATGGCTACACCTTC
many	NA	TRBJ1-1	TRBV5-1	CASSLEVPGIAFF	TGCGCCAGCAGCTTGGAGGTACCCGGGATCGCTTTCTTT
once	TRBD1	TRBJ2-7	TRBV10-3	CAISATGASEQYF	TGTGCCATCAGCGCGACAGGGGCGAGCGAGCAGTACTTC
many	TRBD1	TRBJ1-6	TRBV5-1	CASSLGGTASNSPLHF	TGCGCCAGCAGCTTGGGAGGGACAGCATCGAATTCACCCCTCCACTTT
many	NA	TRBJ1-6	TRBV7-3	CASSLMGGRRPLHF	TGTGCCAGCAGCTTAATGGGCGGGAGAAGACCCCTCCACTTT
many	NA	TRBJ1-2	TRBV4-3	CASSQWWRRRGYTF	TGCGCCAGCAGCCAATGGTGGCGGAGACGCGGCTACACCTTC
NA	TRBD1	TRBJ1-1	TRBV25-1	CASTSIGTGGTTEAFF	TGTGCCAGCACCTCCATCGGGACAGGGGGAACCACTGAAGCTTTCTTT
NA	NA	TRBJ2-5	TRBV12-3/TRBV12-4	CASSFRAGAQYF	TGTGCCAGCAGTTTCAGAGCCGGGGCCCAGTACTTC
NA	TRBD1	TRBJ2-7	TRBV11-3	CASSLSRQGREQYF	TGTGCCAGCAGCTTAAGTCGACAGGGGCGGGAGCAGTACTTC
NA	NA	TRBJ1-3	TRBV29-1	CSVLPGVVGGNTIYF	TGCAGCGTTCTTCCCGGAGTTGTCGGTGGAAACACCATATATTTT
NA	TRBD1	TRBJ2-5	TRBV6-6	CASTRTGAGFLYQETQCF	TGTGCCAGCACTAGGACAGGGGCCGGGTTCTTGTACCAAGAGACCCAGTGCTTC
NA	NA	TRBJ1-4	TRBV20-1	CSARETDWGEKLFF	TGCAGTGCTAGAGAGACAGACTGGGGTGAAAAACTGTTTTTT
many	TRBD1	TRBJ2-7	TRBV10-3	CASAWTGTYEQYF	TGTGCCTCTGCCTGGACAGGGACCTACGAGCAGTACTTC
many	NA	TRBJ1-1	TRBV2	CASSDREWDTEAFF	TGTGCCAGCAGTGACAGGGAATGGGACACTGAAGCTTTCTTT
many	NA	TRBJ1-2	TRBV16	CASSQSRGRGGSYTF	TGTGCCAGCAGCCAATCGAGGGGCAGGGGCGGGAGCTACACCTTC
NA	TRBD2	TRBJ2-3	TRBV25-1	CASSEAPQVNFPPAGASTDTQYF	TGTGCCAGCAGTGAGGCCCCTCAAGTAAATTTCCCCCCAGCGGGGGCGAGCACAGATACGCAGTATTTT